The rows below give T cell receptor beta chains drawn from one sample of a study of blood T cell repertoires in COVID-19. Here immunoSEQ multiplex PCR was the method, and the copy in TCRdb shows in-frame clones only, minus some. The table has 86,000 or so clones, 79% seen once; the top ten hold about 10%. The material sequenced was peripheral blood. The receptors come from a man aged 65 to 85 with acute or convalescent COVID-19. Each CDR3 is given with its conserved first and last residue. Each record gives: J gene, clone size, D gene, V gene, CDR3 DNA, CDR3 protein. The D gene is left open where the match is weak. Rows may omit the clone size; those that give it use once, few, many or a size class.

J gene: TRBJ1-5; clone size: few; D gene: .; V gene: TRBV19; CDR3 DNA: TGTGCCAGTAGTATAGATTTACGGCAGCCCCAGCATTTT; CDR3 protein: CASSIDLRQPQHF
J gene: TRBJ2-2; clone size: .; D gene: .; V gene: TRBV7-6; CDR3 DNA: TGTGCCAGCAGTCCCGGGTTAGGGGGCACCGGGGAGCTGTTTTTT; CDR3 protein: CASSPGLGGTGELFF
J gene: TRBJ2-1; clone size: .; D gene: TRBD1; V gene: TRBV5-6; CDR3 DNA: TGTGCCAGCAGCTTGAGACAGGGATACAATGAGCAGTTCTTC; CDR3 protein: CASSLRQGYNEQFF
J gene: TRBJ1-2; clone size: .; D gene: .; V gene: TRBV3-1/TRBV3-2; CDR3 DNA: TGTGCCAGCAGCAATACAGGGTCTGGCTACACCTTC; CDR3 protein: CASSNTGSGYTF
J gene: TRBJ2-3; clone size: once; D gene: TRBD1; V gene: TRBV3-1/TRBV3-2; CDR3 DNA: TGTGCCAGCAGCCAACTTCGGACAGGGACAAATACGCAGTATTTT; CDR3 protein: CASSQLRTGTNTQYF
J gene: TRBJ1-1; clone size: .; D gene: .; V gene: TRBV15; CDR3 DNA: TGTGCCACCAGCAGAGATATTGAGTTAGACAGTTGGGTCCTGAACACTGAAGCTTTCTTT; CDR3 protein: CATSRDIELDSWVLNTEAFF
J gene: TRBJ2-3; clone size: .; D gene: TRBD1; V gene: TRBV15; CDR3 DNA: TGTGCCACCAGCAGTCGGACAGGGCCCACAGATACGCAGTATTTT; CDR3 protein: CATSSRTGPTDTQYF
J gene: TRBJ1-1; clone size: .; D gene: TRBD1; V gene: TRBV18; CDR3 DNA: TGTGCCAGCTCACCTATCCCGGGACAGGGGGTCTGGGACACTGAAGCTTTCTTT; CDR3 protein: CASSPIPGQGVWDTEAFF
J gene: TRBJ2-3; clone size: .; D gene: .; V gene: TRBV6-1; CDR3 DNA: TGTGCCAGCAGTGAAGTCCTCGCAGATACGCAGTATTTT; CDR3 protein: CASSEVLADTQYF
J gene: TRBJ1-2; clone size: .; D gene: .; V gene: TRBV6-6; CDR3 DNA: TGTGCCAGCAGTTACTCATCAGGGTTCTATGGCTACACCTTC; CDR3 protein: CASSYSSGFYGYTF
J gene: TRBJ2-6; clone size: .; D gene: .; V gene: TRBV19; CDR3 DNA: TGTGCCAGTAGTCAAAGAACAGGGACTGGGGCCAACGTCCTGACTTTC; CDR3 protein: CASSQRTGTGANVLTF
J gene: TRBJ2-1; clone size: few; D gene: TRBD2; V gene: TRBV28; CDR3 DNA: TGTGCCAGCAGTTTGGGAGGGCTGGGCTCCTACAATGAGCAGTTCTTC; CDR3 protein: CASSLGGLGSYNEQFF
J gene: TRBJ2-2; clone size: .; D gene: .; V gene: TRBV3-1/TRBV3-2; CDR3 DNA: TGTGCCAGCAGCCAAGGGGCAGGCCCCGGGGAGCTGTTTTTT; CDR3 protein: CASSQGAGPGELFF
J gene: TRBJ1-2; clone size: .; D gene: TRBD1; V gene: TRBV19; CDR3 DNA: TGTGCCAGTAGTTACCTCGACAGGGATTTCTATGGCTACACCTTC; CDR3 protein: CASSYLDRDFYGYTF
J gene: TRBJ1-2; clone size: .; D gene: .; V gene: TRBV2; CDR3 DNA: TGTGCCAGCAGGGCGGGCGATGGCTACACCTTC; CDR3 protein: CASRAGDGYTF
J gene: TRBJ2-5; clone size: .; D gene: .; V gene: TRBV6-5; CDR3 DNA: TGTGCCAGCAGCCTATTGGGACTGTCTCAAGAGACCCAGTACTTC; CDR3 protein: CASSLLGLSQETQYF
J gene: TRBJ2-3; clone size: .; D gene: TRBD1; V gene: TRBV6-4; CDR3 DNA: TGTGCCAGCAGCCCCGGGACAGGGTATTCAGATACGCAGTATTTT; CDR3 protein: CASSPGTGYSDTQYF
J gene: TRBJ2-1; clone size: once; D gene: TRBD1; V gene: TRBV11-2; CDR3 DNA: TGTGCCAGCAGACCCGGGACAGGGGGCTATAATGAGCAGTTCTTC; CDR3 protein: CASRPGTGGYNEQFF
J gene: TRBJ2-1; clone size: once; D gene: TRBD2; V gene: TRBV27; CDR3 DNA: TGTGCCAGCAGTTTATTTTACCCAGGGACTAGCGGGGGGGCCTACAATGAGCAGTTCTTC; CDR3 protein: CASSLFYPGTSGGAYNEQFF
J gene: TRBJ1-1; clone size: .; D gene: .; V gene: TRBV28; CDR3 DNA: TGTGCCAGCAGTGAAACAGGGTACGTGAGCACTGAAGCTTTCTTT; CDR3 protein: CASSETGYVSTEAFF
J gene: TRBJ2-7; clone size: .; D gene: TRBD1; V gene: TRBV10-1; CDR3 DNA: TGCGCCAGCAGTGAGTCGACAGGGCGTAACGAGCAGTACTTC; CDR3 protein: CASSESTGRNEQYF
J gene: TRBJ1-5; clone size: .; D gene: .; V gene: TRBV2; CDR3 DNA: TGTGCCAGCAGGAACGGACTGGGGAGCAATCAGCCCCAGCATTTT; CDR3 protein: CASRNGLGSNQPQHF
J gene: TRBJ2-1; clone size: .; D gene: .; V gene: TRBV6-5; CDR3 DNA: TGTGCCAGCAGTTTTTCGCAGGGTTCTAAGCAGTTCTTC; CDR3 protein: CASSFSQGSKQFF
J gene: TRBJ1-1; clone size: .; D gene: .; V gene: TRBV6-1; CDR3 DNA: TGTGCCAGCAGTGAAAGGGGAAACACTGAAGCTTTCTTT; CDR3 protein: CASSERGNTEAFF
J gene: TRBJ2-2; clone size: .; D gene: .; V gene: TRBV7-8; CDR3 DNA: TGTGCCAGCAGCTCAATAGCCCACGCGGCGAACACCGGGGAGCTGTTTTTT; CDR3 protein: CASSSIAHAANTGELFF
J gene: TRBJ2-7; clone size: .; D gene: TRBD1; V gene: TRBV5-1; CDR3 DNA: TGCGCCAGCAGGACCCAACCGGGACAGGGCATTTACGAGCAGTACTTC; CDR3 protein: CASRTQPGQGIYEQYF
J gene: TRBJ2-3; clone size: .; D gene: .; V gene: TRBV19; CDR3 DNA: TGTGCCAGTAGTATAGATCTCGAGGGAACAGATACGCAGTATTTT; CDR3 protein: CASSIDLEGTDTQYF
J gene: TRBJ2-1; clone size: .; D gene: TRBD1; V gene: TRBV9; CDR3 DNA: TGTGCCAGCAGCGCCGGGACAGGGTACAATGAGCAGTTCTTC; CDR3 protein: CASSAGTGYNEQFF
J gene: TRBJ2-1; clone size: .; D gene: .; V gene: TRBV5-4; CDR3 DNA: TGTGCCAGCAGCTTGGAACAATACAATGAGCAGTTCTTC; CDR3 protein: CASSLEQYNEQFF